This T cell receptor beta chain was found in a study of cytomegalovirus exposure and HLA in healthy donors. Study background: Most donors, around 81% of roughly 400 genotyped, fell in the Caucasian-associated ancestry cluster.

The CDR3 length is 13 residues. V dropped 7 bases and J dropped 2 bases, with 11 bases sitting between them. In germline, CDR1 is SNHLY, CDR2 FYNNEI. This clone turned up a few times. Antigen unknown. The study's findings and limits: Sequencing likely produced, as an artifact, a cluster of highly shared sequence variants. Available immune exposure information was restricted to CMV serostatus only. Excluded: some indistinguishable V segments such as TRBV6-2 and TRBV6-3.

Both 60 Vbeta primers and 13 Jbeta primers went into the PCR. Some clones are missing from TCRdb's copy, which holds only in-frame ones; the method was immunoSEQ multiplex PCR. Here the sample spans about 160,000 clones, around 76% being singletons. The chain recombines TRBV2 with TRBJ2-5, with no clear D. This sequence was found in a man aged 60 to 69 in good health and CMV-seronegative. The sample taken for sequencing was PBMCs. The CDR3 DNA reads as TGTGCCAGCAACCTAGAGTTACAAGAGACCCAGTACTTC. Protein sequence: CASNLELQETQYF.